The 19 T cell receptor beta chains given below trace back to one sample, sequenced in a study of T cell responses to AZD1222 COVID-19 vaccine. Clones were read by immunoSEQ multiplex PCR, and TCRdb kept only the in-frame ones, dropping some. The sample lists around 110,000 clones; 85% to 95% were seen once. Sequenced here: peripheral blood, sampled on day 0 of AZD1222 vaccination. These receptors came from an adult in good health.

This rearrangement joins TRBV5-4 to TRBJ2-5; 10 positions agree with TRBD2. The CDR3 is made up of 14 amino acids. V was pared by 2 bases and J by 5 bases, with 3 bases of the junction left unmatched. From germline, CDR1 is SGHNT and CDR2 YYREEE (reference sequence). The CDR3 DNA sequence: TGTGCCAGCAGCTTAGCGGGAGGGGGGGAGACCCAGTACTTC. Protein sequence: CASSLAGGGETQYF.

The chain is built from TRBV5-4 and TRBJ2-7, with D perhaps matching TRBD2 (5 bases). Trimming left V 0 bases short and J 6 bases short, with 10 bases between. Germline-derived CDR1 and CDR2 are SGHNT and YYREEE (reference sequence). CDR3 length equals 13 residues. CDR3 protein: CASSLDDGGEQYF. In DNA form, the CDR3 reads TGTGCCAGCAGCTTGGACGATGGAGGCGAGCAGTACTTC. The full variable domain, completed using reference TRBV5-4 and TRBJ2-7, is ETGVTQSPTHLIKTRGQQVTLRCSSQSGHNTVSWYQQALGQGPQFIFQYYREEENGRGNFPPRFSGLQFPNYSSELNVNALELDDSALYLCASSLDDGGEQYFGPGTRLTVT.

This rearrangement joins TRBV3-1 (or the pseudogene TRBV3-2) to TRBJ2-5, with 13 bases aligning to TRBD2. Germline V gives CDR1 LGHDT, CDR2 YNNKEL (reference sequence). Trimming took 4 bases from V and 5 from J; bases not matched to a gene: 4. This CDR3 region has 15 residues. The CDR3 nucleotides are TGTGCCAGCAGCCCCGGACTAGCGGGAGATGAGACCCAGTACTTC. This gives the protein CASSPGLAGDETQYF.

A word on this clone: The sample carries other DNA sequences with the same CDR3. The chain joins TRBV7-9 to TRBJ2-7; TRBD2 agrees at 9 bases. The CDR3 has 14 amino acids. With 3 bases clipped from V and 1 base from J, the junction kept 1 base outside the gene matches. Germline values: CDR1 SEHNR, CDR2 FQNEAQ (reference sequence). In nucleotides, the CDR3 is TGTGCCAGCAGCTTTAGCGGGAGTTCCTACGAGCAGTACTTC. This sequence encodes CASSFSGSSYEQYF.

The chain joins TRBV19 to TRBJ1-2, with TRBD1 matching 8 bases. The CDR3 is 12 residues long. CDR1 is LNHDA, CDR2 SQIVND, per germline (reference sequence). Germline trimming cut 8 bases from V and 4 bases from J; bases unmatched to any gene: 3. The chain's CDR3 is CASAQGGYGYTF. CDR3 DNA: TGTGCCAGTGCACAGGGGGGCTATGGCTACACCTTC.

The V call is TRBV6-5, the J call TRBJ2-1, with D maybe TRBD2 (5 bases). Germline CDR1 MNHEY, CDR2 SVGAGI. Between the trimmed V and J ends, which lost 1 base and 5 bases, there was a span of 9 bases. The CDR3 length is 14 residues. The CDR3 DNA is TGTGCCAGCAGTTACTTAGAAGCGGACAATGAGCAGTTCTTC. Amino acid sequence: CASSYLEADNEQFF.

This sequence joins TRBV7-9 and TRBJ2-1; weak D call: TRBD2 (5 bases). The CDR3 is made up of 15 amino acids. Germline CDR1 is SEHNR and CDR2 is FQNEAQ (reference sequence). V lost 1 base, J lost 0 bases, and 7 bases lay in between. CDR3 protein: CASSLGTSSYNEQFF. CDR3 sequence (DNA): TGTGCCAGCAGCTTAGGGACTTCCTCCTACAATGAGCAGTTCTTC.

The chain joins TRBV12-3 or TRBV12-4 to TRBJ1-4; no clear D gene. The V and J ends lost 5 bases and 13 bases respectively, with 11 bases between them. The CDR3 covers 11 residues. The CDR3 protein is CASSASSGLFF. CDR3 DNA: TGTGCCAGCAGTGCCTCATCAGGACTGTTTTTT.

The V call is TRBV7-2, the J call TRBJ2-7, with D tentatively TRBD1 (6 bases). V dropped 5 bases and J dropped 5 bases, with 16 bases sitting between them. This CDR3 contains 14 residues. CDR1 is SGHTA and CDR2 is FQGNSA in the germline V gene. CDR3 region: CASSRRTADNEQYF. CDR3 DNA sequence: TGTGCCAGCAGCAGGAGGACAGCTGACAACGAGCAGTACTTC. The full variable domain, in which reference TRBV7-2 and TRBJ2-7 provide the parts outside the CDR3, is GAGVSQSPSNKVTEKGKDVELRCDPISGHTALYWYRQSLGQGLEFLIYFQGNSAPDKSGLPSDRFSAERTGGSVSTLTIQRTQQEDSAVYLCASSRRTADNEQYFGPGTRLTVT.

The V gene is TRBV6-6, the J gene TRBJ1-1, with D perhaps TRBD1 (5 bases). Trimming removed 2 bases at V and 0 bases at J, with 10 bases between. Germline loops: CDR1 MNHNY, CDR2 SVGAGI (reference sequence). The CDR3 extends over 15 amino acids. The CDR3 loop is CASSYHPGVNTEAFF. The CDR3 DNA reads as TGTGCCAGCAGTTACCACCCGGGGGTGAACACTGAAGCTTTCTTT.

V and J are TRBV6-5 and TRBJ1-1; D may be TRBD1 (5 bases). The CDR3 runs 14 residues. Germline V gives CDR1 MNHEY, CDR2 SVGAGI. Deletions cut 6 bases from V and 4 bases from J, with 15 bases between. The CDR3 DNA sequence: TGTGCCAGCAGCCTCGAGGGGTGGGGCACTGAAGCTTTCTTT. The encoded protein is CASSLEGWGTEAFF.

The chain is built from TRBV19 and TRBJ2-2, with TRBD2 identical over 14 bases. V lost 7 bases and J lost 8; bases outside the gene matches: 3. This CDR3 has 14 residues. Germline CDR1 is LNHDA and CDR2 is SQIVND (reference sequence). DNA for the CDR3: TGTGCCAGTAAGGGACTAGCGGGAGCGGGGGAGCTGTTTTTT. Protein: CASKGLAGAGELFF.

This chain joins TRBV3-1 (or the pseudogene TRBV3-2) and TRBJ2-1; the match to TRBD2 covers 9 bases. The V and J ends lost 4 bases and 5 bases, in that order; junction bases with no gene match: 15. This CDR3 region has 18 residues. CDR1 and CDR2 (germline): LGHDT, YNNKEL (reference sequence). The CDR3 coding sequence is TGTGCCAGCAGCCGATATAGCGGGAGCACGCAAGGGGACAATGAGCAGTTCTTC. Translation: CASSRYSGSTQGDNEQFF.

The CDR3 reads CASSFRGIRSYEQYF. CDR3 nucleotides: TGTGCCAGCAGTTTCCGCGGGATCCGATCCTACGAGCAGTACTTC. The chain couples TRBV28 to TRBJ2-7; perhaps TRBD2 as D (6 bases). CDR1 and CDR2 (germline): MDHEN, SYDVKM. The CDR3 is 15 amino acids. V was clipped by 3 bases and J by 1 base, with 13 bases between them. Based on the CDR3 plus reference TRBV28 and TRBJ2-7, the full variable domain is DVKVTQSSRYLVKRTGEKVFLECVQDMDHENMFWYRQDPGLGLRLIYFSYDVKMKEKGDIPEGYSVSREKKERFSLILESASTNQTSMYLCASSFRGIRSYEQYFGPGTRLTVT.

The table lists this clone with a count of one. CDR3 protein: CASSLLVGEQYF. The CDR3 DNA is TGCGCCAGCAGCTTACTTGTGGGGGAGCAGTACTTC. The chain recombines TRBV5-1 with TRBJ2-7; no firm D call. Per the germline V gene, CDR1 is SGHRS and CDR2 is YFSETQ. V lost 2 bases, J lost 7 bases, and 10 bases lay in between. This CDR3 has 12 amino acids.

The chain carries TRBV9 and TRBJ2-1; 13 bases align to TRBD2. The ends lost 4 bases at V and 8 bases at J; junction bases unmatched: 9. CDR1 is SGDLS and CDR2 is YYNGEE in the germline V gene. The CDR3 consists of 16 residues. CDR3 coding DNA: TGTGCCAGCAGCAGGGGACTAGCGGGATTCGAGGATGAGCAGTTCTTC. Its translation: CASSRGLAGFEDEQFF.

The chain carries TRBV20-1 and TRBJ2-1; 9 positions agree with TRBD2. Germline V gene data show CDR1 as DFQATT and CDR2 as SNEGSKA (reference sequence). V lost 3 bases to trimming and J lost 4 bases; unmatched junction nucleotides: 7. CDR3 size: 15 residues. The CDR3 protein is CSASSAGGRYNEQFF. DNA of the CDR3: TGCAGTGCTAGTTCCGCGGGAGGGAGGTACAATGAGCAGTTCTTC.

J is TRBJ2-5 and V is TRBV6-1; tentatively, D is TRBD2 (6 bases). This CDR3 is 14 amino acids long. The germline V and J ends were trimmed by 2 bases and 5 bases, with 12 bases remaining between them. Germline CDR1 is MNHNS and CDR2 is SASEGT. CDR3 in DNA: TGTGCCAGCAGTGAAAGTCCGGGGAGGGAGACCCAGTACTTC. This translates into CASSESPGRETQYF.

Here the CDR3 DNA reads TGCAGCGTTGTTCAGACGGAGACCCAGTACTTC. This translates into CSVVQTETQYF. The gene calls are TRBV29-1 and TRBJ2-5; D is unresolved. This CDR3 region has 11 residues. Germline V gene lookup returns CDR1 SQVTM and CDR2 ANQGSEA. Trimming pared 4 bases from V and 5 bases from J, leaving 8 bases between.